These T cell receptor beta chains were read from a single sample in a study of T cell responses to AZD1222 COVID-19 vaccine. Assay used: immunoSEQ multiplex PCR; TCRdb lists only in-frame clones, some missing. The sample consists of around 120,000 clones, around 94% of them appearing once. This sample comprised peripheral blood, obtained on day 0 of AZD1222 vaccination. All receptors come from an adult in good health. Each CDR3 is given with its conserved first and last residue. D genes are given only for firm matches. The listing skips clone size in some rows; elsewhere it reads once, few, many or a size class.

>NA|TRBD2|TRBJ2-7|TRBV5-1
CASSLVTSGTYEQYF
TGCGCCAGCAGCTTGGTGACTAGCGGGACCTACGAGCAGTACTTC
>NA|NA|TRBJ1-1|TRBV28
CASSPWAGENTEAFF
TGTGCCAGCAGTCCCTGGGCAGGGGAGAACACTGAAGCTTTCTTT
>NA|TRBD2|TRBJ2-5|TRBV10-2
CASIRDAGGETQYF
TGCGCCAGCATCCGGGACGCGGGGGGGGAGACCCAGTACTTC
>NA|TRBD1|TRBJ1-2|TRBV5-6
CASSLMTGAVVGYTF
TGTGCCAGCAGCCTAATGACAGGGGCAGTTGTGGGCTACACCTTC
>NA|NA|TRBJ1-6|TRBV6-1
CASSEIRRSDRSPLHF
TGTGCCAGCAGTGAAATACGGCGTAGCGACCGTTCACCCCTCCACTTT
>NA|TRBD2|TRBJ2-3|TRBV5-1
CASSFLAGDTDTQYF
TGCGCCAGCAGCTTTCTAGCGGGAGACACAGATACGCAGTATTTT
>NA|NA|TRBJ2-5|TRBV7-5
CVRSLDPSGCRETQYF
TGTGTCAGAAGCTTAGACCCCTCCGGATGCAGAGAGACCCAGTACTTC
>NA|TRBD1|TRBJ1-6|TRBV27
CASTPGQVNSPLHF
TGTGCCAGCACCCCGGGACAGGTCAATTCACCCCTCCACTTT
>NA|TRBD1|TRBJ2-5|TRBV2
CASSRGTGGAGGTQYF
TGTGCCAGCAGTCGCGGGACAGGGGGCGCGGGAGGGACCCAGTACTTC
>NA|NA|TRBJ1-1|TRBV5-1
CASSLQGRDTEAFF
TGCGCCAGCAGCTTGCAGGGAAGAGACACTGAAGCTTTCTTT
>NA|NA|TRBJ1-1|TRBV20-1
CSASWWRPMNTEAFF
TGCAGTGCTAGTTGGTGGAGACCCATGAACACTGAAGCTTTCTTT
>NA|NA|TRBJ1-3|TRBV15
CATSRDFALPGNTIYF
TGTGCCACCAGCAGAGATTTCGCGCTCCCTGGAAACACCATATATTTT
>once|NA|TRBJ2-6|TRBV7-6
CASSLDLPGRAGANVLTF
TGTGCCAGCAGCTTAGATTTACCGGGGCGAGCCGGGGCCAACGTCCTGACTTTC
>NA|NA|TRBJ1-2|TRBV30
CAWRGGDYGYTF
TGTGCCTGGAGGGGTGGGGACTATGGCTACACCTTC
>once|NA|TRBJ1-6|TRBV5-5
CASSLYQGWDSPLHF
TGTGCCAGCAGCTTGTACCAGGGGTGGGATTCACCCCTCCACTTT
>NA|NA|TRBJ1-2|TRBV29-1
CSAGSDYGYTF
TGCAGCGCCGGCTCGGACTATGGCTACACCTTC
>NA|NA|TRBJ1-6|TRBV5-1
CASGTDYNSPLHF
TGCGCCAGCGGGACCGACTATAATTCACCCCTCCACTTT
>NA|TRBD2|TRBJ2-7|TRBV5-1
CASSLESSGGSEQYF
TGCGCCAGCAGCTTGGAGTCCAGCGGGGGATCCGAGCAGTACTTC
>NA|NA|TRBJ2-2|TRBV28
CASRRGVSGELFF
TGTGCCAGCAGAAGAGGCGTTTCCGGGGAGCTGTTTTTT
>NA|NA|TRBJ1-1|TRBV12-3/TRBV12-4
CASIRQNTEAFF
TGTGCCAGCATAAGACAGAACACTGAAGCTTTCTTT
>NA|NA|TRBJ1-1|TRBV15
CATSRPPGFLNTEAFF
TGTGCCACCAGCAGACCCCCCGGGTTTTTGAACACTGAAGCTTTCTTT
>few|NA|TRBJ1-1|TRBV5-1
CASSLAGELNTEAFF
TGCGCCAGCAGCTTGGCCGGGGAACTGAACACTGAAGCTTTCTTT
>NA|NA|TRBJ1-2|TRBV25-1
CASSATSIGSRGYTF
TGTGCCAGCAGTGCTACCTCTATCGGGTCTAGAGGCTACACCTTC
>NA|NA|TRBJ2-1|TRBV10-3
CAISEPGLYNEQFF
TGTGCCATCAGTGAGCCGGGACTCTACAATGAGCAGTTCTTC
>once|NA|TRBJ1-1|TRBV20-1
CSASRVAEAFF
TGCAGTGCTAGCAGGGTTGCTGAAGCTTTCTTT
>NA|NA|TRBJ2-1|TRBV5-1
CASSLTTALRYEQFF
TGCGCCAGCAGCTTGACTACTGCGTTGAGGTATGAGCAGTTCTTC
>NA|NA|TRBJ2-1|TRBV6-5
CASRTWSSYNEQFF
TGTGCCAGCAGGACATGGAGCTCCTACAATGAGCAGTTCTTC
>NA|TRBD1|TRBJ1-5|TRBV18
CASSPGTGFEYGNQPQHF
TGTGCCAGCTCACCCGGGACAGGGTTCGAGTATGGCAATCAGCCCCAGCATTTT
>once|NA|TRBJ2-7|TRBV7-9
CASSPPSSHEQYF
TGTGCCAGCAGCCCTCCGTCTTCTCACGAGCAGTACTTC
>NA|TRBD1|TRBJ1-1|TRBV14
CASSLLDRGEAFF
TGTGCCAGCAGCCTCCTAGACAGGGGGGAAGCTTTCTTT
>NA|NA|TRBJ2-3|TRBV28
CASPAAGISGGSTDTQYF
TGTGCCAGCCCCGCGGCGGGGATATCAGGAGGGAGCACAGATACGCAGTATTTT
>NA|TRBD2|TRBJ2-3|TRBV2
CASMLAGVGDTQYF
TGTGCCAGCATGCTAGCGGGAGTTGGAGATACGCAGTATTTT
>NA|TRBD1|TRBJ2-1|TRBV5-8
CASSSGTGGNIEQFF
TGTGCCAGCAGCTCCGGGACAGGCGGAAATATAGAGCAGTTCTTC